Below, 32 T cell receptor beta chains from the same sample are listed, as sequenced in a study of control samples from healthy donors and cancer patients. Measured with immunoSEQ multiplex PCR; TCRdb has only the in-frame clones, and not every one. The table records around 130,000 clones, about 93% of them present only once. Sequencing used PBMCs. These receptors were obtained from a man aged 50 or older with head and neck cancer.

Of note for this clone: Additional DNA sequences in this sample encode the identical CDR3. The CDR3 nucleotides are TGTGCCAGCAGCTTGGTCGGCTCTAGGGGCCTATCACCCCTCCACTTT. This sequence encodes CASSLVGSRGLSPLHF. The chain links TRBV5-4 to TRBJ1-6; TRBD1 is a possible D gene (5 bases). The CDR3 is made up of 16 amino acids. Trimming took off 0 bases at V and 10 bases at J, with 17 bases between the two ends. Germline V gene sequence: CDR1 SGHNT, CDR2 YYREEE (reference sequence).

This sequence joins TRBV5-4 and TRBJ1-4; D perhaps matches TRBD1 (6 bases). With 2 bases removed from V and 7 bases from J, the gap between germline ends came to 15 bases. Germline values: CDR1 SGHNT, CDR2 YYREEE (reference sequence). The CDR3 consists of 15 residues. CDR3: CASSFEQGRGEKLFF. The CDR3, as DNA: TGTGCCAGCAGCTTTGAGCAGGGGAGGGGTGAAAAACTGTTTTTT.

The chain links TRBV4-3 to TRBJ2-3; 11 bases match TRBD2. V lost 3 bases, J lost 5 bases, and 10 bases stayed unmatched. The CDR3 extends over 17 amino acids. Germline V gene lookup returns CDR1 LGHNA and CDR2 YSLEER. As DNA, the CDR3 is TGCGCCAGCAGCCAGCAGACTAGCGGGGATAACGTAGATACGCAGTATTTT. This sequence encodes CASSQQTSGDNVDTQYF.

This chain joins TRBV6-5 and TRBJ2-1; TRBD1 agrees at 8 bases. In germline, CDR1 is MNHEY, CDR2 SVGAGI. With 5 bases clipped from V and 5 bases from J, the junction kept 8 bases outside the gene matches. The CDR3 sequence is 15 residues long. The CDR3 reads CASSPGQGRNNEQFF. Here the CDR3 DNA reads TGTGCCAGCAGTCCTGGACAGGGTCGCAACAATGAGCAGTTCTTC.

J is TRBJ1-2 and V is TRBV24-1; 8 bases agree with TRBD1. CDR1 and CDR2 from the germline V gene are KGHDR and SFDVKD. The CDR3 runs to 15 residues. V shed 3 bases, J shed 4 bases, and the junction held 6 bases outside the gene matches. CDR3 DNA: TGTGCCACCAGTGATCGCGGACAGGGTATCTATGGCTACACCTTC. Amino acid sequence: CATSDRGQGIYGYTF.

The gene calls are TRBV27 and TRBJ2-1; D is unresolved. V was trimmed by 11 bases and J by 4 bases, leaving 15 bases between them. The CDR3 is 13 amino acids. Germline-derived CDR1 and CDR2 are MNHEY and SMNVEV (reference sequence). CDR3 sequence (DNA): TGTGCCGTAGGTGGGCATATTTACAATGAGCAGTTCTTC. This encodes CAVGGHIYNEQFF.

This chain links TRBV28 with TRBJ1-2; D unclear. The CDR3 loop spans 11 amino acids. Germline loops: CDR1 MDHEN, CDR2 SYDVKM. Trimming pared 8 bases from V and 1 base from J, leaving 5 bases between. Written as DNA, the CDR3 is TGTGCCAGCTACAGTAACTATGGCTACACCTTC. Translated, it gives CASYSNYGYTF.

The chain's CDR3 is CASSLPGTGGSSGNTIYF. The DNA of the CDR3 is TGTGCCAGCAGCTTACCCGGGACAGGGGGGAGCTCTGGAAACACCATATATTTT. The V and J genes are TRBV7-3 and TRBJ1-3; TRBD1 matches 11 bases. This CDR3 has 18 amino acids. Trimming took 2 bases from V and 0 from J; bases not matched to a gene: 6. Germline V gives CDR1 SGHTA, CDR2 FQGTGA.

The chain carries TRBV24-1 and TRBJ1-5; D ambiguous. V gave up 6 bases and J gave up 4 bases, with 9 bases separating them. The length of the CDR3 is 13 residues. CDR1 is KGHDR, CDR2 SFDVKD, per germline. The CDR3 loop is CATSSTQNQPQHF. The CDR3 DNA is TGTGCCACCAGTAGCACACAAAATCAGCCCCAGCATTTT.

The V gene is TRBV5-4, the J gene TRBJ1-2; unclear D gene. V shed 1 base and J shed 4 bases, with 8 bases lying between them. Germline V gives CDR1 SGHNT, CDR2 YYREEE (reference sequence). The CDR3 has 13 amino acids. This CDR3 reads CASSLPASYGYTF. In DNA form, the CDR3 reads TGTGCCAGCAGCTTGCCGGCCTCCTATGGCTACACCTTC.

The CDR3 region is CASSLDINVLFF. The CDR3 region has the DNA TGTGCCAGCAGCTTAGACATCAACGTACTGTTCTTC. The rearrangement joins TRBV7-9 to TRBJ2-1; D unclear. Germline-derived CDR1 and CDR2 are SEHNR and FQNEAQ (reference sequence). The V end lost 1 base, the J end lost 15 bases, and 13 bases lay between the germline ends. The CDR3 is 12 residues long.

V and J are TRBV27 and TRBJ1-4; 8 bases fit TRBD1. CDR1 is MNHEY and CDR2 is SMNVEV in the germline V gene (reference sequence). The CDR3 totals 14 residues. Trimming at V came to 4 bases and at J to 4 bases, leaving 2 bases not matched to a gene. DNA of the CDR3: TGTGCCAGCAGTTCACAGGGGGGTAATGAAAAACTGTTTTTT. Its protein product is CASSSQGGNEKLFF.

The chain links TRBV6-5 to TRBJ1-1; D call uncertain. Trimming stripped 2 bases from V and 0 bases from J, with 4 bases between. CDR1 and CDR2 from the germline V gene are MNHEY and SVGAGI. This CDR3 region has 13 residues. The CDR3, as DNA: TGTGCCAGCAGTTACGTTTTGAACACTGAAGCTTTCTTT. It translates to CASSYVLNTEAFF.

This chain joins TRBV7-9 and TRBJ2-7, with TRBD1 identical over 8 bases. Germline V CDR1 and CDR2: SEHNR, FQNEAQ (reference sequence). J was trimmed by 1 base and V by 3 bases; bases with no gene match: 5. CDR3 length equals 15 residues. In nucleotides, the CDR3 is TGTGCCAGCAGCTTTTCGGACAGGGCGTCCTACGAGCAGTACTTC. Its translation is CASSFSDRASYEQYF.

The chain recombines TRBV7-9 with TRBJ1-1, with 9 bases aligning to TRBD1. The CDR3 runs 12 residues. In germline, CDR1 is SEHNR, CDR2 FQNEAQ (reference sequence). The V and J ends lost 1 base and 10 bases, in that order; junction bases with no gene match: 1. Here the CDR3 DNA reads TGTGCCAGCAGCTTAGGGACAGGGGCAGCTTTCTTT. Its translation: CASSLGTGAAFF. The variable domain in full, completed from reference TRBV7-9 and TRBJ1-1, reads DTGVSQNPRHKITKRGQNVTFRCDPISEHNRLYWYRQTLGQGPEFLTYFQNEAQLEKSRLLSDRFSAERPKGSFSTLEIQRTEQGDSAMYLCASSLGTGAAFFGQGTRLTVV.

The V and J genes are TRBV7-2 and TRBJ2-7; D is unresolved. The V end was cut by 2 bases, the J end by 1 base, with 3 bases between. The CDR3 has 12 amino acids. Germline values: CDR1 SGHTA, CDR2 FQGNSA. The CDR3 region is CASSLFSYEQYF. DNA of the CDR3: TGTGCCAGCAGCTTATTTTCCTACGAGCAGTACTTC.

This clone was counted once. The CDR3 DNA reads TGTGCCAGCAGTTTATCGAACAGGGTCTATGGCTACACCTTC. Translating it yields CASSLSNRVYGYTF. The genes are TRBV27 and TRBJ1-2; tentatively, D is TRBD1 (6 bases). The CDR3 contains 14 residues. Germline CDR1 MNHEY, CDR2 SMNVEV (reference sequence). The ends were cut back, 0 bases at V and 4 bases at J, with 9 bases in the middle.

The rearrangement links TRBV18 to TRBJ1-6; the D is unclear. Germline CDR1 KGHSH, CDR2 LQKENI. The CDR3 totals 15 residues. The germline V and J ends were trimmed by 3 bases and 6 bases, with 12 bases remaining between them. The CDR3 loop is CASSPVRRTNSPLHF. CDR3 nucleotide sequence: TGTGCCAGCTCACCCGTGAGACGGACTAATTCACCCCTCCACTTT.

The CDR3 nucleotides are TGTGCCAGTAGTATAGAAACCGGGACACTAAATTCACCCCTCCACTTT. Translated, it gives CASSIETGTLNSPLHF. V is TRBV19 and J is TRBJ1-6; TRBD1 is a possible D gene (6 bases). Trimming left V 0 bases short and J 7 bases short, with 13 bases between. The germline CDR1 and CDR2 sequences are LNHDA and SQIVND (reference sequence). The CDR3 contains 16 residues.

A few counts support this clone. This rearrangement joins TRBV24-1 to TRBJ1-2, with no clear D. Germline values: CDR1 KGHDR, CDR2 SFDVKD. The CDR3 is 12 residues long. Trimming took off 2 bases at V and 4 bases at J, with 4 bases between the two ends. The CDR3: CATSDSGYGYTF. In DNA, the CDR3 is TGTGCCACCAGTGATTCCGGCTATGGCTACACCTTC.

The V gene is TRBV27, the J gene TRBJ2-5; 12 bases are shared with TRBD2. The CDR3 loop spans 16 amino acids. The V and J ends lost 1 base and 4 bases, in that order; junction bases with no gene match: 4. Germline CDR1 is MNHEY and CDR2 is SMNVEV (reference sequence). Here the CDR3 reads CASSLFLAGGRETQYF. DNA of the CDR3: TGTGCCAGCAGTTTATTCCTAGCGGGGGGGAGAGAGACCCAGTACTTC.

This clone appeared once. The chain employs TRBV3-1 (or the pseudogene TRBV3-2) and TRBJ2-5, with D possibly matching TRBD1 (8 bases). The V gene's germline CDR1 is LGHDT and CDR2 YNNKEL (reference sequence). CDR3 length: 15 amino acids. V was shortened by 6 bases and J by 5 bases, with 19 bases between the two germline ends. The CDR3 here is CASRFSGGQVETQYF. CDR3 in DNA: TGTGCCAGCAGATTCTCGGGGGGACAGGTGGAGACCCAGTACTTC.

The gene calls are TRBV19 and TRBJ2-7; D possibly uses TRBD1 or TRBD2 (5 bases each). This CDR3 contains 15 residues. Trimming pared 3 bases from V and 3 bases from J, leaving 15 bases between. CDR1 is LNHDA and CDR2 is SQIVND in the germline V gene (reference sequence). DNA for the CDR3: TGTGCCAGTAGTATTCGAGAGGGGCTGTTCTACGAGCAGTACTTC. Amino acid sequence: CASSIREGLFYEQYF.

This chain joins TRBV4-3 and TRBJ1-2, with D perhaps matching TRBD1 (5 bases). The CDR3 length is 16 residues. V lost 3 bases, J lost 0 bases, and 14 bases lay in between. Germline-derived CDR1 and CDR2 are LGHNA and YSLEER. DNA for the CDR3: TGCGCCAGCAGCCAGGGGGACGGGAATTCTAACTATGGCTACACCTTC. The encoded protein is CASSQGDGNSNYGYTF.

The CDR3 coding sequence is TGCGCCAGCAGCTCCTTAGCGGACACGGTGGCCCAGTACTTC. This encodes CASSSLADTVAQYF. J is TRBJ2-5 and V is TRBV5-1, with a tentative D call TRBD2 (6 bases). V was pared by 3 bases and J by 9 bases, with 18 bases between. CDR3 length: 14 amino acids. Germline values: CDR1 SGHRS, CDR2 YFSETQ. Complete variable domain (other parts from reference TRBV5-1 and TRBJ2-5): KAGVTQTPRYLIKTRGQQVTLSCSPISGHRSVSWYQQTPGQGLQFLFEYFSETQRNKGNFPGRFSGRQFSNSRSEMNVSTLELGDSALYLCASSSLADTVAQYFGPGTRLLVL.

CDR3 nucleotide sequence: TGTGCCAGCAGCTCGGGACGGGCGACCACTGAAGCTTTCTTT. Protein sequence: CASSSGRATTEAFF. V and J are TRBV5-4 and TRBJ1-1, with a weak D call TRBD1 (5 bases). V was trimmed by 3 bases and J by 4 bases, leaving 13 bases between them. Germline CDR1 and CDR2: SGHNT and YYREEE (reference sequence). This CDR3 has 14 residues.

CDR3 DNA: TGTGCCAGCAGTGAAATACCGCAGGGTAAGAGAGGCAATCAGCCCCAGCATTTT. Amino acids: CASSEIPQGKRGNQPQHF. This sequence joins TRBV2 and TRBJ1-5; D might be TRBD1 (5 bases). There are 18 residues in the CDR3. Germline CDR1 reads SNHLY; CDR2 reads FYNNEI. V shed 2 bases and J shed 2 bases, with 19 bases lying between them.

This rearrangement joins TRBV4-2 to TRBJ1-3, with D possibly being TRBD1 (6 bases). Germline V gene data show CDR1 as LGHNA and CDR2 as YNFKEQ. V shed 0 bases and J shed 1 base, with 13 bases lying between them. CDR3 size: 17 residues. The chain's CDR3 is CASSQELGGRSGNTIYF. The CDR3, as DNA: TGTGCCAGCAGCCAAGAACTCGGGGGGCGTTCTGGAAACACCATATATTTT.

The gene calls are TRBV21-1 and TRBJ1-3. TRBV21-1 is flagged as a pseudogene. The CDR3 is 13 residues long. The CDR3 bases are TGTGCCAGCCCCCCGGGCTCTGGAAACACCATATATTTT. Protein sequence: CASPPGSGNTIYF.

The J gene is TRBJ1-4, the V gene TRBV5-5; D is possibly TRBD1 (6 bases). The ends were cut back, 4 bases at V and 6 bases at J, with 19 bases in the middle. The CDR3 is 16 residues long. Germline V gene lookup returns CDR1 SGHKS and CDR2 YYEKEE (reference sequence). CDR3 loop: CASSRGLGQGHEKLFF. Written as DNA, the CDR3 is TGTGCCAGCAGCAGGGGCTTAGGGCAGGGGCATGAAAAACTGTTTTTT.

The rearrangement uses TRBV27 and TRBJ2-7; 9 bases agree with TRBD1. V gave up 7 bases and J gave up 4 bases; unmatched junction bases: 11. The CDR3 length is 15 residues. Per the germline V gene, CDR1 is MNHEY and CDR2 is SMNVEV (reference sequence). The CDR3 loop is CASIANRGRGYEQYF. CDR3 bases: TGTGCCAGCATCGCCAACAGGGGGCGCGGGTACGAGCAGTACTTC.

This rearrangement joins TRBV18 to TRBJ1-4; 8 positions match TRBD1. Losses at the gene ends were 3 bases for V and 8 bases for J; bases not matched to a gene: 8. CDR1 KGHSH and CDR2 LQKENI come from the germline V gene. CDR3 size: 15 residues. Written as DNA, the CDR3 is TGTGCCAGCTCACCCGGGACAGGACCAGGGGAAAAACTGTTTTTT. This codes for CASSPGTGPGEKLFF.